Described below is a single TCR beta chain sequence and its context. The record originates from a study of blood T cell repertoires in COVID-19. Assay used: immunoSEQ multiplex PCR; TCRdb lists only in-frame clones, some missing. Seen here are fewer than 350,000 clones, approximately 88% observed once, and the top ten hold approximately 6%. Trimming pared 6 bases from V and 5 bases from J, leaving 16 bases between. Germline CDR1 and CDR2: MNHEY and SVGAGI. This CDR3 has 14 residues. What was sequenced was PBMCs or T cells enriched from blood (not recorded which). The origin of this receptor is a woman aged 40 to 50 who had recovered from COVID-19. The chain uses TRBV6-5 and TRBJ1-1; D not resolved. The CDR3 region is CASRRGGPQTEAFF. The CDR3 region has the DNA TGTGCCAGCAGACGCGGTGGTCCCCAGACTGAAGCTTTCTTT.